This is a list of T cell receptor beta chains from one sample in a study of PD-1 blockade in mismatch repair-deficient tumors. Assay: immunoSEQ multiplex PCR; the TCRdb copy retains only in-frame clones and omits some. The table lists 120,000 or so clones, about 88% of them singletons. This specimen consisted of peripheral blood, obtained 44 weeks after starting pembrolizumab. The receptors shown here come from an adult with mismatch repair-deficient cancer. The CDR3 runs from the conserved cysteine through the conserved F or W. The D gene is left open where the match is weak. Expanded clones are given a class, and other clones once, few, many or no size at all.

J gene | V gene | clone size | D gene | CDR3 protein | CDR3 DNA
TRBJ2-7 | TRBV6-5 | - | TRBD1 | CASRPEQGVVYEQYF | TGTGCCAGCAGGCCCGAACAGGGGGTCGTATACGAGCAGTACTTC
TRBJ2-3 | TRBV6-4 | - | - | CASSDSRGATDTQYF | TGTGCCAGCAGTGACTCTAGGGGGGCAACAGATACGCAGTATTTT
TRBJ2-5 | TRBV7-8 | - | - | CASSFLETQYF | TGTGCCAGCAGCTTTTTGGAGACCCAGTACTTC
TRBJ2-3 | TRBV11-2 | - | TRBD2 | CASSLGGTTDTQYF | TGTGCCAGCAGCTTGGGGGGGACCACAGATACGCAGTATTTT
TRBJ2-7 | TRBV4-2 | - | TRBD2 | CASSQDATSAYYEQYF | TGTGCCAGCAGCCAAGACGCGACTAGCGCCTACTACGAGCAGTACTTC
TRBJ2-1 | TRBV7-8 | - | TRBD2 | CASSSGTSDYNEQFF | TGTGCCAGCAGCTCCGGGACTAGCGACTACAATGAGCAGTTCTTC
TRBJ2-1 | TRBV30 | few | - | CAWTGYHDNEQFF | TGTGCCTGGACAGGCTACCACGACAATGAGCAGTTCTTC
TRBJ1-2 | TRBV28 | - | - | CASSKGTVDGYTF | TGTGCCAGCAGTAAAGGGACCGTCGATGGCTACACCTTC
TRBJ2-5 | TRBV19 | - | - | CASSIRGGQEETQYF | TGTGCCAGTAGTATAAGGGGGGGACAGGAAGAGACCCAGTACTTC
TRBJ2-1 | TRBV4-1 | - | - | CASSQPTRTASNEQFF | TGCGCCAGCAGCCAACCGACTAGGACAGCCTCTAATGAGCAGTTCTTC
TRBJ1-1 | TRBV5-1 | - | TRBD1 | CASSLQGASWTEAFF | TGCGCCAGCAGCTTACAGGGGGCGAGTTGGACTGAAGCTTTCTTT
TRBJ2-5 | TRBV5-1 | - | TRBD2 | CASRLAGGQETQYF | TGCGCCAGCAGACTAGCGGGAGGGCAAGAGACCCAGTACTTC
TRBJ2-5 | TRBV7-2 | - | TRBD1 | CASSPGQVLQETQYF | TGTGCCAGCAGTCCTGGACAGGTACTTCAAGAGACCCAGTACTTC
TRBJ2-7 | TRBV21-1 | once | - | CASSKAGQGSSYEQYF | TGTGCCAGCAGCAAAGCGGGACAGGGGAGCTCCTACGAGCAGTACTTC
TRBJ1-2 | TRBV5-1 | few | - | CASSPPWSGTSNYGYTF | TGCGCCAGCAGCCCACCGTGGTCAGGGACCTCTAACTATGGCTACACCTTC
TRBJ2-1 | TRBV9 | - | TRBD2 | CASSVVWGGPNDEQFF | TGTGCCAGCAGCGTAGTTTGGGGAGGGCCTAACGATGAGCAGTTCTTC
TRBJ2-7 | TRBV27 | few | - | CASSGHPYEQYF | TGTGCCAGCAGCGGACATCCCTACGAGCAGTACTTC
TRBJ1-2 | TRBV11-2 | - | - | CASSLVLADGYTF | TGTGCCAGCAGCTTAGTTCTGGCGGATGGCTACACCTTC
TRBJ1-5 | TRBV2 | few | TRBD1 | CASTRTGVQPQHF | TGTGCCAGCACTAGGACAGGGGTACAGCCCCAGCATTTT
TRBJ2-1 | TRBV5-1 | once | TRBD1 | CASSLWDRPKESSYNEQFF | TGCGCCAGCAGCTTATGGGACAGACCCAAAGAGAGCTCCTACAATGAGCAGTTCTTC
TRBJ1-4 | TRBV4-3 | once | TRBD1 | CASSQEGRGRSEKLFF | TGCGCCAGCAGCCAAGAAGGCAGGGGGCGAAGTGAAAAACTGTTTTTT
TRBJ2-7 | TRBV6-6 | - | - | CASSYVSSYEQYF | TGTGCCAGCAGTTACGTGAGCTCCTACGAGCAGTACTTC
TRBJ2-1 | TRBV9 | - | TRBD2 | CASSVGGSGSYNEQFF | TGTGCCAGCAGCGTAGGCGGTAGCGGGAGTTACAATGAGCAGTTCTTC
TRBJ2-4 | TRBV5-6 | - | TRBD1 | CASSSIRDRLNIQYF | TGTGCCAGCAGCTCAATCCGGGACAGGTTAAACATTCAGTACTTC
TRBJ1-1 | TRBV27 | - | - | CASSLRALNTEAFF | TGTGCCAGCAGTTTGAGGGCGCTGAACACTGAAGCTTTCTTT
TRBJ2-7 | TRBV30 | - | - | CAWRVHAGTYEQYF | TGTGCCTGGAGGGTTCATGCTGGAACCTACGAGCAGTACTTC
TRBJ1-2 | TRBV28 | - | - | CASSHQGVAEGGGYGYTF | TGTGCCAGCAGCCACCAAGGCGTCGCGGAGGGCGGGGGCTATGGCTACACCTTC
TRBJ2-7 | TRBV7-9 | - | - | CASSLGGGGRYEQYF | TGTGCCAGCAGCTTAGGAGGGGGGGGGCGATACGAGCAGTACTTC
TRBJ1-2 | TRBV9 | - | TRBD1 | CASSAGTAYGYTF | TGTGCCAGCAGCGCGGGGACAGCCTATGGCTACACCTTC
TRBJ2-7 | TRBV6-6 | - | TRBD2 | CASSYYGGGPYEQYF | TGTGCCAGCAGTTACTATGGGGGAGGGCCCTACGAGCAGTACTTC
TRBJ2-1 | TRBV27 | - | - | CASSLNRANEQFF | TGTGCCAGCAGTTTAAACAGGGCCAATGAGCAGTTCTTC
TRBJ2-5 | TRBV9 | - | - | CASSVVGDRGETQYF | TGTGCCAGCAGCGTAGTCGGGGACCGAGGGGAGACCCAGTACTTC
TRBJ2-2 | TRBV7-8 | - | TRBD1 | CASSKSRQGARDGELFF | TGTGCCAGCAGCAAATCCAGACAGGGTGCCCGTGACGGGGAGCTGTTTTTT
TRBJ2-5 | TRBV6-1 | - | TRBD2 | CASGSAGGETQYF | TGTGCCAGCGGTTCTGCGGGAGGCGAGACCCAGTACTTC
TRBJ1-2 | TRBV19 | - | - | CASPRRGYTF | TGTGCCAGCCCCAGAAGGGGCTACACCTTC
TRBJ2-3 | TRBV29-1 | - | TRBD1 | CSVEDRDPDTQYF | TGCAGCGTTGAGGACAGGGATCCAGATACGCAGTATTTT
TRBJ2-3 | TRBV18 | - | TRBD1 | CASSLTGVADTQYF | TGTGCCAGCTCACTAACAGGGGTTGCAGATACGCAGTATTTT
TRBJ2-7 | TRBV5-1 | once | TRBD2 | CASSVLSGRSPYEQYF | TGCGCCAGCAGCGTACTGAGCGGGAGGTCCCCCTACGAGCAGTACTTC
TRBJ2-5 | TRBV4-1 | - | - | CASSQVKGSETQYF | TGCGCCAGCAGCCAAGTCAAAGGATCAGAGACCCAGTACTTC
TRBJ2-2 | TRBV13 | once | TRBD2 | CASSPLAGRSNTGELFF | TGTGCCAGCAGCCCCTTAGCGGGCCGATCGAACACCGGGGAGCTGTTTTTT
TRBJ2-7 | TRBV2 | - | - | CASSDWTGTQIGYEQYF | TGTGCCAGCAGTGATTGGACCGGGACCCAAATCGGCTACGAGCAGTACTTC
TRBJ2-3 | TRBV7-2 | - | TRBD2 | CASSLVGTTHTDTQYF | TGTGCCAGCAGCTTAGTTGGGACTACCCACACAGATACGCAGTATTTT
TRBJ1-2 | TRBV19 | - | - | CATKWTLDSFGHGYTF | TGTGCCACCAAATGGACCCTGGACAGTTTTGGCCATGGCTACACCTTC
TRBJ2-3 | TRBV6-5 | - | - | CASSERLTDTQYF | TGTGCCAGCAGCGAGAGGTTAACAGATACGCAGTATTTT
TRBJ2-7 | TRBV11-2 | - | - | CASSPRGRPRLAVPYEQYF | TGTGCCAGCAGCCCCAGGGGGCGGCCCCGGCTAGCGGTGCCCTACGAGCAGTACTTC
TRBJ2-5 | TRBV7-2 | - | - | CASSLWIDWGQETQYF | TGTGCCAGCAGCTTATGGATCGATTGGGGCCAAGAGACCCAGTACTTC
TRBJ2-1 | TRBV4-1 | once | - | CASSLQGTSYNEQFF | TGCGCCAGCAGCTTACAGGGAACCTCCTACAATGAGCAGTTCTTC
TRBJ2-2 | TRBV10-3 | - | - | CAISAGNTGELFF | TGTGCCATCAGTGCTGGGAACACCGGGGAGCTGTTTTTT
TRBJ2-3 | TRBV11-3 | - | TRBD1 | CASSCRGRADTQYF | TGTGCCAGCAGCTGCAGGGGGCGCGCAGATACGCAGTATTTT
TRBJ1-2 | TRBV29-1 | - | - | CSVEDRADYGYTF | TGCAGCGTTGAAGACAGGGCAGACTATGGCTACACCTTC
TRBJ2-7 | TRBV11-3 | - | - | CASSKRTEASYEQYF | TGTGCCAGCAGCAAGCGGACAGAAGCCTCCTACGAGCAGTACTTC
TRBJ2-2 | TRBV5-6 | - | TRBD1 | CASSWDGTGGVDTGELFF | TGTGCCAGCAGCTGGGACGGGACAGGGGGCGTCGACACCGGGGAGCTGTTTTTT
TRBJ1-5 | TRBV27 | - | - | CASSLGRGYQPQHF | TGTGCCAGCAGTTTAGGCAGGGGATATCAGCCCCAGCATTTT
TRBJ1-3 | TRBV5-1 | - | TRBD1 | CASSLDRGSSGNTIYF | TGCGCCAGCAGCTTGGACAGGGGAAGCTCTGGAAACACCATATATTTT
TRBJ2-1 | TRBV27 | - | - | CASSPRQGYTYNEQFF | TGTGCCAGCAGTCCTCGCCAGGGGTATACCTACAATGAGCAGTTCTTC
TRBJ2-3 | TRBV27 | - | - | CASTGGGTDTQYF | TGTGCCAGCACCGGGGGAGGCACAGATACGCAGTATTTT
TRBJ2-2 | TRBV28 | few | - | CASSFSGELFF | TGTGCCAGCAGTTTCTCCGGGGAGCTGTTTTTT